These 8 T cell receptor beta chains came from one sample sequenced in a study of blood T cell repertoires in COVID-19. Data came from immunoSEQ multiplex PCR; TCRdb stores just in-frame clones and leaves some out. Here the sample spans some 120,000 clones, roughly 83% being singletons. The sequenced material came from peripheral blood. These receptor sequences come from a human donor in a cohort sampled during active COVID-19.

The chain couples TRBV7-8 to TRBJ1-2; D gene ambiguous. V dropped 7 bases and J dropped 10 bases, with 22 bases sitting between them. Germline assignment: CDR1 SGHVS and CDR2 FQNEAQ. The CDR3 covers 14 residues. The CDR3 region has the DNA TGTGCCAGCACCCCTCCAGTGGCCGTCTTTGACTACACCTTC. As protein: CASTPPVAVFDYTF.

This clone has only a few counts. The CDR3 region has the DNA TGTGCCAGCGCCACTGGAGGAGAGGACACTGAAGCTTTCTTT. It yields the protein CASATGGEDTEAFF. V gene TRBV2 combines with J gene TRBJ1-1; D is uncertain. The V gene's germline CDR1 is SNHLY and CDR2 FYNNEI. Trimming took off 8 bases at V and 3 bases at J, with 16 bases between the two ends. The CDR3 consists of 14 residues.

This chain uses TRBV10-1 with TRBJ2-7; TRBD2 agrees at 7 bases. With 2 bases clipped from V and 5 bases from J, the junction kept 6 bases outside the gene matches. Looked up from germline, CDR1 is WNHNN and CDR2 is SYGVQD (reference sequence). There are 14 residues in the CDR3. The CDR3 here is CASSEAAGDNEQYF. DNA of the CDR3: TGCGCCAGCAGTGAGGCTGCGGGAGACAACGAGCAGTACTTC.

The chain couples TRBV6-5 to TRBJ2-1; 12 bases fit TRBD2. Trimming cost V 4 bases and J 5 bases; bases outside gene matches: 6. Germline V lookup: CDR1 MNHEY, CDR2 SVGAGI. CDR3 length: 16 residues. As DNA, the CDR3 is TGTGCCAGCAGTTCCTGGACTAGCGGGAAAGACAATGAGCAGTTCTTC. It encodes CASSSWTSGKDNEQFF.

The J gene is TRBJ1-2, the V gene TRBV27; 9 nucleotides match TRBD1. Germline loops: CDR1 MNHEY, CDR2 SMNVEV (reference sequence). The V gene end was trimmed by 6 bases and the J gene end by 5 bases; junction bases not matched to a gene: 7. This CDR3 contains 14 residues. CDR3 coding DNA: TGTGCCAGCAGACGGACAGGGGTTCGTTATGGCTACACCTTC. This translates into CASRRTGVRYGYTF.

The gene calls are TRBV19 and TRBJ1-1; possible D gene TRBD1, 5 bases. V lost 3 bases and J lost 7, with 9 bases in between. The CDR3 extends over 12 amino acids. Germline CDR1 reads LNHDA; CDR2 reads SQIVND (reference sequence). CDR3 residues: CASSIRGGEAFF. The CDR3 DNA follows: TGTGCCAGTAGTATCCGCGGGGGTGAAGCTTTCTTT. Supplemented by reference TRBV19 and TRBJ1-1, the full variable domain reads DGGITQSPKYLFRKEGQNVTLSCEQNLNHDAMYWYRQDPGQGLRLIYYSQIVNDFQKGDIAEGYSVSREKKESFPLTVTSAQKNPTAFYLCASSIRGGEAFFGQGTRLTVV.

The V call is TRBV7-2, the J call TRBJ1-5; D not certain. Germline lookup yields CDR1 SGHTA and CDR2 FQGNSA. This CDR3 spans 13 amino acids. Trimming shortened V by 1 base and J by 12 bases, and 13 bases separated the two germline ends. The CDR3 spells CASSLGIGDGQHF. The CDR3, as DNA: TGTGCCAGCAGCTTAGGTATCGGGGATGGCCAGCATTTT.

The gene calls are TRBV6-5 and TRBJ1-5, with D perhaps matching TRBD1 (6 bases). V lost 6 bases, J lost 0 bases, and 6 bases lay in between. The length of the CDR3 is 13 residues. CDR1 is MNHEY and CDR2 is SVGAGI in the germline V gene. CDR3 sequence: CASRDSSNQPQHF. The DNA for the CDR3 is TGTGCCAGCAGGGACAGTAGCAATCAGCCCCAGCATTTT.